This T cell receptor (beta chain) stems from a study of blood T cells in healthy people across ages (dated by TCRdb to between 2015 and 2017). For the wider study: In model experiments, template switching captured roughly one uniquely barcoded TCR beta cDNA molecule for every two T cells. Donors of different ages were randomly distributed across sequencing lanes to avoid experimental bias. The donors were split into four age groups: young (average around 15 years), middle-aged (roughly 39), aged (approximately 60) and long-lived (approximately 80). For two donors (one aged 18 to 30 and one aged 80 or older), the study analyzed two additional independent replicas of 1 million unique cDNA reads from the same blood draw. To track age-related changes in TCR beta repertoire diversity, the study relied on deep sequencing normalized with unique cDNA molecular identifiers. On the study overall, not on this receptor specifically: Observed TCR beta diversity per million T cells fell roughly linearly with age, and a significant reduction was already apparent by age around 40. Compared with the aged group, more naive CD4+ T cells, fewer expanded clones and increased TCR diversity were shown by the long-lived group, suggesting age selection. Because the CMV infection status of the donors was unknown, age-related changes in expanded clonotypes may potentially have been confounded. Estimates of total diversity based on one million sequenced T cells were regarded as lower bounds and as underestimates. There was a strong correlation between observed TCR beta diversity and the percentage of naive T cells measured by flow cytometry. Bulk unsorted PBMC profiling prevented conclusive comparison of naive and antigen-experienced compartments.

Receptors were amplified or captured by 5' RACE. Sequencing took place on an Illumina HiSeq 2500. A second PCR of roughly 7 to 12 cycles was run with a J-beta primer mix and a sample-barcoded 5' primer. A unique molecular identifier was introduced onto each TCR beta cDNA molecule by a template-switch 5' adaptor carrying 12 random nucleotides. Each sample yielded at least 2.5 million CDR3-containing paired-end reads. First-strand cDNA synthesis was performed from all RNA using the Mint cDNA synthesis kit, with priming by a TRBC-specific oligonucleotide. All cDNA was treated with uracil-DNA glycosylase and then went through a first 18-cycle PCR with the universal primers M1SS and BC2_uni_R. In the paper's pipeline: Normalization of each sample was performed by random selection of 1 million high-quality reads, each carrying a distinct molecular identifier. Instead of being binned into consensus sequences, reads with shared molecular identifiers were discarded. CDR3 identification, clonotype clustering and error correction used MiTCR with a Q25 quality threshold and the strictest error-elimination algorithm. A nonparametric unseen species model using Euler transformation provided a lower-bound estimate of total TCR beta diversity. TCRdb ran its own pipeline on the public reads, namely fastp trimming at Q25 and MiXCR clone calling, and kept in-frame beta chains. Each entry is one CDR3 protein sequence, shown with its most common DNA and genes. The V and J calls follow TCRdb's processing rather than the paper's. Here the sample has about 650,000 distinct CDR3 sequences; around 50% occur a single time. 13% of the sample comes from the top ten.

The germline V gene sets CDR1 to SGHDT and CDR2 to YYEEEE. Relative to germline, V is 4 bases shorter and J is 5 bases shorter, with 16 bases between their ends. The cysteine opens and the phenylalanine closes a CDR3 of 15 amino acids. Only the CDR3 DNA stays, 45 bases, in frame from base 1. This clonotype has just a few counts. No cognate antigen has been identified for it. No much larger clone is present one base from it, and per-base qualities are unavailable. The donors were roughly 39 Caucasian individuals from Russia, aged 6 to 90 years, who were systemically healthy. About 10 milliliters of peripheral blood were drawn from each donor into EDTA-treated Vacutainer tubes. Ficoll-Paque density-gradient centrifugation was used to isolate PBMCs, with at least 6.5 million per sample. Trizol reagent was used to extract total RNA from the PBMCs, yielding at least 5 micrograms per sample. Naive CD45RAhigh/CD27high T cell percentages were measured by flow cytometry on a PBMC aliquot from every donor.

This sequence was found in a woman older than 75 in good health. The rearrangement joined TRBV5-6 to TRBJ1-5; the D segment cannot be called with confidence. Sequencing input: blood. In nucleotides, the sequence is TGTGCCAGCAGCGTTGGGGTAGGTAACCATCAGCCCCAGCATTTT. Translated, it gives CASSVGVGNHQPQHF. Extended through the reference TRBV5-6 and TRBJ1-5 proteins, this CDR3 yields the full variable domain: DAGVTQSPTHLIKTRGQQVTLRCSPKSGHDTVSWYQQALGQGPQFIFQYYEEEERQRGNFPDRFSGHQFPNYSSELNVNALLLGDSALYLCASSVGVGNHQPQHFGDGTRLSIL.